One and the same sample provided the 11 T cell receptor beta chains below, sequenced in a study of shared clonotypes between healthy human individuals (dated by TCRdb to 2020 to 2021). Libraries were constructed by the immunoSEQ multiplex PCR assay. TCRdb retrieved this table from immuneACCESS and kept in-frame rearrangements only. Not all clones are present; in checked studies, unresolved V genes account for under half, and no reason is known for the remainder. The sample data list roughly 1 million clones, and about 75% of these were observed just once. Together, the top ten hold approximately 1.5% of the sample. Sequencing was done on a sample of memory CD4+ T cells sorted from blood. The cell subset or site label corresponds to: CD45RA-negative fraction. These receptors were taken from a man aged 18 to 29 in good health.

This chain joins TRBV20-1 and TRBJ2-5; D is undetermined. The last part of the DNA fits TRBJ2-7 better; the J call may be wrong. CDR3 size: 11 residues. In germline, CDR1 is DFQATT, CDR2 SNEGSKA (reference sequence). This CDR3 is CSARLDHEQYF. CDR3 DNA: TGCAGTGCTAGGTTGGACCACGAGCAGTACTTC.

The chain uses TRBV19 and TRBJ2-3; a weak D match, TRBD1 (5 bases). Germline CDR1 reads LNHDA; CDR2 reads SQIVND (reference sequence). V was pared by 2 bases and J by 6 bases, with 15 bases between. CDR3 size: 15 residues. The CDR3 is CASSIMGRSGDTQYF. The DNA for the CDR3 is TGTGCCAGTAGTATAATGGGGCGTTCAGGGGATACGCAGTATTTT.

This clone was detected a few times. Other nucleotide sequences in the sample specify the same CDR3. The J gene is TRBJ1-1, the V gene TRBV28; no firm D call. V was clipped by 1 base and J by 4 bases, with 4 bases between them. The CDR3 loop spans 12 amino acids. Germline V lookup: CDR1 MDHEN, CDR2 SYDVKM. This CDR3 is CASSLLGTEAFF. In nucleotides, the CDR3 is TGTGCCAGCAGTTTATTGGGCACTGAAGCTTTCTTT.

Note on this clone: The sample contains more than one DNA sequence encoding this CDR3. The V gene is TRBV7-2, the J gene TRBJ2-7, with TRBD2 matching over 12 bases. Trimming removed 4 bases from V and 4 bases from J; junction bases left unmatched: 2. The CDR3 covers 14 residues. Per germline, CDR1 SGHTA and CDR2 FQGNSA. The chain's CDR3 is CASSSGLAGYEQYF. CDR3 DNA sequence: TGTGCCAGCAGCTCCGGACTAGCGGGATACGAGCAGTACTTC.

The gene calls are TRBV7-9 and TRBJ2-7; the match to TRBD1 covers 8 bases. V lost 4 bases, J lost 5 bases, and 10 bases stayed unmatched. Germline V CDR1 and CDR2: SEHNR, FQNEAQ (reference sequence). The CDR3 consists of 15 residues. The CDR3 protein is CASSYMGQGANEQYF. The CDR3 DNA is TGTGCCAGCAGCTACATGGGGCAGGGGGCTAACGAGCAGTACTTC.

The chain has TRBV19 and TRBJ2-5, with 9 bases aligning to TRBD2. The CDR3 is made up of 15 amino acids. Trimming removed 4 bases from V and 1 base from J; junction bases left unmatched: 4. Germline assignment: CDR1 LNHDA and CDR2 SQIVND (reference sequence). The CDR3 bases are TGTGCCAGTAGTAGGACTAGCGTAGGCCAAGAGACCCAGTACTTC. Translated: CASSRTSVGQETQYF.

A single count supports this clone. The CDR3 region has the DNA TGTGCCAGCAGTTTCGATAAGGGGGGCAAGTCACCCCTCCACTTT. Translated: CASSFDKGGKSPLHF. The gene calls are TRBV6-6 and TRBJ1-6, with a weak D call TRBD1 (6 bases). The CDR3 has 15 amino acids. Trimming removed 4 bases from V and 10 bases from J, with 17 bases in between. The V gene's germline CDR1 is MNHNY and CDR2 SVGAGI (reference sequence).

This clone has only a few counts. This chain connects TRBV5-1 to TRBJ1-2; D gene unclear. Germline CDR1 is SGHRS and CDR2 is YFSETQ. V shed 5 bases and J shed 7 bases, with 9 bases lying between them. This CDR3 spans 11 amino acids. Written as DNA, the CDR3 is TGCGCCAGCAGGCAGGTGTTTGGCTACACCTTC. Encoded protein: CASRQVFGYTF.

This rearrangement joins TRBV9 to TRBJ2-2; D remains unclear. CDR3 length equals 15 residues. CDR1 SGDLS and CDR2 YYNGEE come from the germline V gene. Trimming took 3 bases from V and 5 from J, leaving 14 bases between them. This CDR3 reads CASSGGRGETGELFF. The CDR3 nucleotides read TGTGCCAGCAGCGGAGGAAGAGGAGAGACCGGGGAGCTGTTTTTT.

The chain employs TRBV6-1 and TRBJ1-2; TRBD1 matches at 7 bases. Trimming removed 5 bases from V and 2 bases from J; junction bases left unmatched: 8. The CDR3 runs to 15 residues. Per germline, CDR1 MNHNS and CDR2 SASEGT. The CDR3 DNA reads as TGTGCCAGCAGTCGAAGCACGGGACAGAACTATGGCTACACCTTC. The encoded protein is CASSRSTGQNYGYTF.

The rearrangement links TRBV10-3 to TRBJ1-1, with 7 bases fitting TRBD1. The junction had 5 bases not matched to a gene; V was cut back by 5 bases and J by 8 bases. This CDR3 region has 12 residues. The germline gives CDR1 ENHRY, CDR2 SYGVKD. The CDR3 DNA follows: TGTGCCATCAGTAGACAGGGCCACGAAGCTTTCTTT. Protein product: CAISRQGHEAFF.